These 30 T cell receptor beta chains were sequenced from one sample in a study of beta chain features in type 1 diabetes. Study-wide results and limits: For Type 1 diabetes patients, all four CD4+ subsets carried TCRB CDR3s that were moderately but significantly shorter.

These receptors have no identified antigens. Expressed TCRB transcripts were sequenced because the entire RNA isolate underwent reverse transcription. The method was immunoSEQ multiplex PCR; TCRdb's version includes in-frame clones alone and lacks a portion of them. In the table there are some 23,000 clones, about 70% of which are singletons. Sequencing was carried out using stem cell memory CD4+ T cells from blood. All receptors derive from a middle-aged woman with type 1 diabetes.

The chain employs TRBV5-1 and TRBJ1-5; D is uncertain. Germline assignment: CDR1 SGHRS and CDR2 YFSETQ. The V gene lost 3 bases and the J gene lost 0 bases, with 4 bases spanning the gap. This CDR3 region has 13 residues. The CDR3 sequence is CASSSYSNQPQHF. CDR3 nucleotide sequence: TGCGCCAGCAGCTCTTATAGCAATCAGCCCCAGCATTTT.

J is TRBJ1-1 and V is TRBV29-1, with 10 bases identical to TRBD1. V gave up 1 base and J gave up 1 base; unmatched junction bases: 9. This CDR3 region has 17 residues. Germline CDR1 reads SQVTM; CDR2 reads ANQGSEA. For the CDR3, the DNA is TGCAGCGTTGAAGGTCGACAGGGGGCGTTGGGGAACACTGAAGCTTTCTTT. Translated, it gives CSVEGRQGALGNTEAFF.

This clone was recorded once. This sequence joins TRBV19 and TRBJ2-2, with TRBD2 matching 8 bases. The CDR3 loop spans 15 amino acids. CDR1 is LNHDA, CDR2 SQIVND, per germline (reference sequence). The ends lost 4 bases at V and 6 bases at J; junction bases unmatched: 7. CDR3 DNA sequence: TGTGCCAGTAGTACGGGAGGGGTCGGTTCCGGGGAGCTGTTTTTT. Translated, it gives CASSTGGVGSGELFF.

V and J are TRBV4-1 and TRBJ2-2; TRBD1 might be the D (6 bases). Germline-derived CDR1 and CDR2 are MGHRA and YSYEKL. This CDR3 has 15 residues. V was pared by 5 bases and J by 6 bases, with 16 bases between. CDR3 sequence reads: CASSYDGQISGELFF. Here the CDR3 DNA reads TGCGCCAGCAGCTACGATGGACAGATCTCCGGGGAGCTGTTTTTT.

This CDR3 is CASPPSGTGGSSETQYF. The CDR3 DNA reads as TGTGCCAGCCCCCCATCGGGGACAGGGGGCTCTTCGGAGACCCAGTACTTC. The gene calls are TRBV28 and TRBJ2-5, with 12 bases aligning to TRBD1. The J segment lost 5 bases and the V segment lost 8 bases, leaving 15 bases of the junction unmatched. Germline assignment: CDR1 MDHEN and CDR2 SYDVKM. The CDR3 runs 17 residues.

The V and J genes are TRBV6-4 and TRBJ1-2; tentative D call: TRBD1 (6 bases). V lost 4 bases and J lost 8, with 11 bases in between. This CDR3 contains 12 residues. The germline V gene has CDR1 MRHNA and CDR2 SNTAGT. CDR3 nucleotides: TGTGCCAGCAGTGGTTCAGGGGAAGGCTACACCTTC. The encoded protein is CASSGSGEGYTF.

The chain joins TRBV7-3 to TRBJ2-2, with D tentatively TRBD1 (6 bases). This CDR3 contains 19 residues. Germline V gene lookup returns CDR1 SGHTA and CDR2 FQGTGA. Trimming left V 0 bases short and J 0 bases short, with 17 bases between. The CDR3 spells CASSLTTNREVPNTGELFF. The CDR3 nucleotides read TGTGCCAGCAGCTTAACGACGAACAGGGAAGTTCCGAACACCGGGGAGCTGTTTTTT.

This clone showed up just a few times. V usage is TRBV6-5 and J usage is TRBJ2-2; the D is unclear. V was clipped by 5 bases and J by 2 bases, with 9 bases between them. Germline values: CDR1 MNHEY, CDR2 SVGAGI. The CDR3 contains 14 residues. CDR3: CASSPTANTGELFF. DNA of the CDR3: TGTGCCAGCAGTCCCACAGCTAACACCGGGGAGCTGTTTTTT.

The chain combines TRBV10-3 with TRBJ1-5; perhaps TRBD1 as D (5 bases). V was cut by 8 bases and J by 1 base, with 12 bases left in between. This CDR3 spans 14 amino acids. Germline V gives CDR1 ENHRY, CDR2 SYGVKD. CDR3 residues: CAIGAGMSNQPQHF. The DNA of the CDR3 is TGTGCCATCGGAGCAGGGATGAGCAATCAGCCCCAGCATTTT.

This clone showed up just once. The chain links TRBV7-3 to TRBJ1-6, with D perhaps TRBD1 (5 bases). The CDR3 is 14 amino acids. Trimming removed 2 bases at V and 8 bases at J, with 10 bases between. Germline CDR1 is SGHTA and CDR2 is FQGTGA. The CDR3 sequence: CASSLGGDHSPLHF. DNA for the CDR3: TGTGCCAGCAGCTTAGGGGGGGATCATTCACCCCTCCACTTT.

CDR3 sequence: CASSQSTGEKDIQYF. In DNA form, the CDR3 reads TGTGCCAGCAGCCAATCCACAGGGGAGAAAGACATTCAGTACTTC. The chain recombines TRBV4-2 with TRBJ2-4; 7 bases align to TRBD1. This CDR3 has 15 residues. Germline values: CDR1 LGHNA, CDR2 YNFKEQ. V lost 2 bases and J lost 8; bases outside the gene matches: 9.

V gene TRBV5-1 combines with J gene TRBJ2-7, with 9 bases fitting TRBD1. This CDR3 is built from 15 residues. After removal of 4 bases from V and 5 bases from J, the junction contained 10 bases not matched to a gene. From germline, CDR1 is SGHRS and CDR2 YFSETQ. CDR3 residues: CASSAPGTGTHEQYF. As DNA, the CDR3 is TGCGCCAGCAGCGCACCCGGGACAGGGACCCACGAGCAGTACTTC.

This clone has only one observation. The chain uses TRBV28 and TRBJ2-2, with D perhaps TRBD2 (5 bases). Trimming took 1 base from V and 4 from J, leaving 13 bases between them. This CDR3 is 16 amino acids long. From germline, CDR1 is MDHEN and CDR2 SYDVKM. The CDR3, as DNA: TGTGCCAGCAGTTTATTGGATTCAGGAGGCACCGGGGAGCTGTTTTTT. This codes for CASSLLDSGGTGELFF. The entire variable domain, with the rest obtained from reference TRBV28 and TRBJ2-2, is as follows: DVKVTQSSRYLVKRTGEKVFLECVQDMDHENMFWYRQDPGLGLRLIYFSYDVKMKEKGDIPEGYSVSREKKERFSLILESASTNQTSMYLCASSLLDSGGTGELFFGEGSRLTVL.

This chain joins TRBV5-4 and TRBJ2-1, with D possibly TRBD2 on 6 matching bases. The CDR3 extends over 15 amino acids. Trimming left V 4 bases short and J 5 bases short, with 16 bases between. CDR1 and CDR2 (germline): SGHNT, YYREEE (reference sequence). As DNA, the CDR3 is TGTGCCAGCAGCGTGGGGGGAGATTGGGACAATGAGCAGTTCTTC. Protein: CASSVGGDWDNEQFF.

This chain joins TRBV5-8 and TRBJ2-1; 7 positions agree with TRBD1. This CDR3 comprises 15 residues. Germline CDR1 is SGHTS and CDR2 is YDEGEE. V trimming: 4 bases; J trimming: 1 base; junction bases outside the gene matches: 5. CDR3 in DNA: TGTGCCAGCAGCAGGACAGGCTCGTCCTACAATGAGCAGTTCTTC. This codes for CASSRTGSSYNEQFF.

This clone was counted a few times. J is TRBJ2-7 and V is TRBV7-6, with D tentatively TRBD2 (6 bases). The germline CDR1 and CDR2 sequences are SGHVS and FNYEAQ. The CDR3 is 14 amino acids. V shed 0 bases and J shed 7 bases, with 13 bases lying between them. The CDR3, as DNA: TGTGCCAGCAGCTTAGCTCCCCAGGGAGGTGAGCAGTACTTC. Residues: CASSLAPQGGEQYF.

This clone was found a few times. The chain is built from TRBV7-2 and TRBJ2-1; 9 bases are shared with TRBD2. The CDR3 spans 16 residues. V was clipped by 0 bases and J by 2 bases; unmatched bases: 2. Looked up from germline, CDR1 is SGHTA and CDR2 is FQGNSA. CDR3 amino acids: CASSLATSGAYNEQFF. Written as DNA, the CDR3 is TGTGCCAGCAGCTTAGCGACTAGCGGAGCCTACAATGAGCAGTTCTTC.

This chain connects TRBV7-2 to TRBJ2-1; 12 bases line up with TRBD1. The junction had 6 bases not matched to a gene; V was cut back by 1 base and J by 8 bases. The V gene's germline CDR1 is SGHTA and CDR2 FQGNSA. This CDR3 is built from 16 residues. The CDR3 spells CASSLEGTGGIDEQFF. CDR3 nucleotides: TGTGCCAGCAGCTTAGAAGGGACAGGGGGCATCGATGAGCAGTTCTTC.

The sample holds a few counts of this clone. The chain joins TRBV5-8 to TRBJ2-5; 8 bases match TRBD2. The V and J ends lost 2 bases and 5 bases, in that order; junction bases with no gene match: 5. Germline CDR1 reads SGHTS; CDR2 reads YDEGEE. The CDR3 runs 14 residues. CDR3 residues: CASSFPTSVETQYF. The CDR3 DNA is TGTGCCAGCAGCTTCCCGACTAGCGTGGAGACCCAGTACTTC.

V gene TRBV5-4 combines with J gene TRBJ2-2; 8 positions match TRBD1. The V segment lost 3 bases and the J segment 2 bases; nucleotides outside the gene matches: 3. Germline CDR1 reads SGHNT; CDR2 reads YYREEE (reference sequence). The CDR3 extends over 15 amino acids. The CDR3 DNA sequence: TGTGCCAGCAGCTACGACAGGGGAAACACCGGGGAGCTGTTTTTT. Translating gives CASSYDRGNTGELFF. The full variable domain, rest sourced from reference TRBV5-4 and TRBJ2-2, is ETGVTQSPTHLIKTRGQQVTLRCSSQSGHNTVSWYQQALGQGPQFIFQYYREEENGRGNFPPRFSGLQFPNYSSELNVNALELDDSALYLCASSYDRGNTGELFFGEGSRLTVL.

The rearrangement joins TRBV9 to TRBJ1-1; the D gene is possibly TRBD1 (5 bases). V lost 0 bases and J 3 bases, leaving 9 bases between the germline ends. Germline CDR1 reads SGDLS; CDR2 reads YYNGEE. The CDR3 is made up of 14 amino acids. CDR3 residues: CASSVGGRDTEAFF. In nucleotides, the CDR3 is TGTGCCAGCAGCGTAGGGGGGAGGGACACTGAAGCTTTCTTT. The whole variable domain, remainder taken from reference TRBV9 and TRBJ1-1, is DSGVTQTPKHLITATGQRVTLRCSPRSGDLSVYWYQQSLDQGLQFLIQYYNGEERAKGNILERFSAQQFPDLHSELNLSSLELGDSALYFCASSVGGRDTEAFFGQGTRLTVV.

The CDR3 protein is CASRSPRGLYGNEQFF. The CDR3 DNA reads TGTGCCAGTAGGTCCCCGAGGGGGCTATATGGCAATGAGCAGTTCTTC. This chain joins TRBV19 and TRBJ2-1, with 7 bases fitting TRBD1. The CDR3 length is 16 residues. V lost 6 bases and J lost 6; bases outside the gene matches: 14. Germline V gene data show CDR1 as LNHDA and CDR2 as SQIVND (reference sequence).

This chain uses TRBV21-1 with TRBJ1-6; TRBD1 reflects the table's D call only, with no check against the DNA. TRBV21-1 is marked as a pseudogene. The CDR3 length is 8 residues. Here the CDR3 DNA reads TGTGCCAGCAGGACAGGCTACTTT. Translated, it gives CASRTGYF.

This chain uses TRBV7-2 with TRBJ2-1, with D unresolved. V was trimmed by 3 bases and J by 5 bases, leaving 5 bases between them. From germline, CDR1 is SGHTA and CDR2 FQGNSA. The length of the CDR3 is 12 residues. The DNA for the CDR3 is TGTGCCAGCAGCTTTGGCCACAATGAGCAGTTCTTC. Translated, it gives CASSFGHNEQFF.

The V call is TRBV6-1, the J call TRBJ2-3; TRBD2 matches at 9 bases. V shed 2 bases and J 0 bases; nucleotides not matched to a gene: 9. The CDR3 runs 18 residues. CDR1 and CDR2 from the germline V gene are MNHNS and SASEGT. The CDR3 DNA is TGTGCCAGCAGTGAACAGAGTAGCGGGGGACTTAGCACAGATACGCAGTATTTT. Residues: CASSEQSSGGLSTDTQYF.

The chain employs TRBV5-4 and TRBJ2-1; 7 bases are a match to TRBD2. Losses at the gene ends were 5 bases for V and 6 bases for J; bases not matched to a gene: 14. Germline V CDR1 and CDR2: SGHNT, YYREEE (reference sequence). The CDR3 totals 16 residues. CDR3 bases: TGTGCCAGCAGTCCGGGGGGTCTAGACCGTTCCAATGAGCAGTTCTTC. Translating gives CASSPGGLDRSNEQFF.

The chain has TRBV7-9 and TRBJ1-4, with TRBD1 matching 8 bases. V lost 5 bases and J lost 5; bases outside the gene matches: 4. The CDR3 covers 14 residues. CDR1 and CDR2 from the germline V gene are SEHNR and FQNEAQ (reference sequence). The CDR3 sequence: CASSIRQGNEKLFF. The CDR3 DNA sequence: TGTGCCAGCAGCATAAGACAGGGGAATGAAAAACTGTTTTTT.

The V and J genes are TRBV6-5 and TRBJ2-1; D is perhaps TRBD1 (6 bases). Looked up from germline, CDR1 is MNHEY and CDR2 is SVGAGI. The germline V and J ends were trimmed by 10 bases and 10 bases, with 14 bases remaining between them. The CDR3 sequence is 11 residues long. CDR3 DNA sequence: TGTGCCACTTCGACAGGCCAAGAGCAGTTCTTC. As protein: CATSTGQEQFF.

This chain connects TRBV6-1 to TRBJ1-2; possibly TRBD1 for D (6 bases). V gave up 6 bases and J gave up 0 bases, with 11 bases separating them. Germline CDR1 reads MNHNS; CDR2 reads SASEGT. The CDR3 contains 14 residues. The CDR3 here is CASRTGTTNYGYTF. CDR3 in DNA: TGTGCCAGCAGAACAGGGACGACTAACTATGGCTACACCTTC.

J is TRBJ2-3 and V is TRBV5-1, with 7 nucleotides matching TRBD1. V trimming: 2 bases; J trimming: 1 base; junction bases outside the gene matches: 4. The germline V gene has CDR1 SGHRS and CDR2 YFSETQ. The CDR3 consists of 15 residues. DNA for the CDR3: TGCGCCAGCAGCTTCCGGGACAGCCGCACAGATACGCAGTATTTT. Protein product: CASSFRDSRTDTQYF.